The source of this T cell receptor beta chain is a study of cytomegalovirus exposure and HLA in healthy donors. Study-wide points: One variant, a missense change in DCLRE1C, was linked in a later analysis to TCR beta V- and J-gene trimming. Previously analyzed data showed that most TCR beta V segments were productive at a frequency of about 90% or about 30%. A later analysis reported that several of the most significant clusters appeared to be linked to common viral pathogens, among them Epstein-Barr virus. HLA restriction was apparent for most CMV-associated TCR beta chains in a later analysis.

About this clone itself: Its specificity is not known.

It was with 60 Vbeta and 13 Jbeta primers that the PCR ran. Sequenced by immunoSEQ multiplex PCR; TCRdb stores in-frame clones only, minus some. The sample has fewer than 150,000 clones, 80% to 85% seen once. The sequence was collected from a female donor in good health and CMV-seronegative. The specimen was PBMCs.

The CDR3 nucleotides are TGTGCCAGCAGCCAAGTCCCCGGGACTAGCGGGATAGATACGCAGTATTTT. Protein: CASSQVPGTSGIDTQYF. The chain carries TRBV14 and TRBJ2-3; 13 bases map to TRBD2. V was clipped by 1 base and J by 5 bases; unmatched bases: 6. The germline V gene has CDR1 SGHDN and CDR2 FVKESK. CDR3 length equals 17 residues.